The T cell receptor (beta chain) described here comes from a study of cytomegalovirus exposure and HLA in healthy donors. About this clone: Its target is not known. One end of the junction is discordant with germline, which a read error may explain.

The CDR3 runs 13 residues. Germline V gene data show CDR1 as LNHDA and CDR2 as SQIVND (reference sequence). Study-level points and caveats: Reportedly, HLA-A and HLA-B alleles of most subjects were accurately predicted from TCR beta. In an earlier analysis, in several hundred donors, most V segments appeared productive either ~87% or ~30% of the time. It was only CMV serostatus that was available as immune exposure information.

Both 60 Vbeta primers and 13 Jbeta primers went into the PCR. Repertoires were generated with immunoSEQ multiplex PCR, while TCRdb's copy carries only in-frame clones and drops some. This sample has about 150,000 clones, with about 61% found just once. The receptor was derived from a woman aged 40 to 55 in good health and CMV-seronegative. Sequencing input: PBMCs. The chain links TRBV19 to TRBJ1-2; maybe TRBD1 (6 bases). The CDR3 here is CASSGGRDYGYPF. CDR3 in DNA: TGTGCCAGTAGTGGGGGCAGGGACTATGGCTACCCCTTC. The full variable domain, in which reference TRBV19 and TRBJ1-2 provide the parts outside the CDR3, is DGGITQSPKYLFRKEGQNVTLSCEQNLNHDAMYWYRQDPGQGLRLIYYSQIVNDFQKGDIAEGYSVSREKKESFPLTVTSAQKNPTAFYLCASSGGRDYGYPFGSGTRLTVV.